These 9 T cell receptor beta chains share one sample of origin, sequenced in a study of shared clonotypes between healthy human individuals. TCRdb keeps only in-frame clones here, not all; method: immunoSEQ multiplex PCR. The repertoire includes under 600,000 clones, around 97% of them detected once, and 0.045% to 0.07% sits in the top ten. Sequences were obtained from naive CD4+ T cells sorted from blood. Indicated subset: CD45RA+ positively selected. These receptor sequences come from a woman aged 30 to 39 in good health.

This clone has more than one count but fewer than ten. This CDR3 reads CASSLQGSRGYTF. The CDR3 DNA follows: TGCGCCAGCAGCTTGCAGGGGTCGAGGGGCTACACCTTC. The chain combines TRBV5-1 with TRBJ1-2, with D maybe TRBD1 (6 bases). Germline V gene lookup returns CDR1 SGHRS and CDR2 YFSETQ. The CDR3 length is 13 residues. V gave up 1 base and J gave up 8 bases, with 12 bases separating them.

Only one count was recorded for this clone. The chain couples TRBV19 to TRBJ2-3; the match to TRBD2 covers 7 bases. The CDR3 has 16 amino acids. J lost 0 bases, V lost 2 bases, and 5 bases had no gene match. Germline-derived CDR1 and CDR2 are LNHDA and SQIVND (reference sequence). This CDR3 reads CASSITSDLSTDTQYF. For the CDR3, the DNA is TGTGCCAGTAGTATAACTAGCGACCTAAGCACAGATACGCAGTATTTT.

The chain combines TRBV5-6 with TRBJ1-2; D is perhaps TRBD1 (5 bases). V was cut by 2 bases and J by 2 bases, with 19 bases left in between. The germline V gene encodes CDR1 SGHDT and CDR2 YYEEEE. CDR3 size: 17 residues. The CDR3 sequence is CASSFRPGLHDNYGYTF. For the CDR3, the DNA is TGTGCCAGCAGCTTTAGGCCAGGGCTCCACGACAACTATGGCTACACCTTC.

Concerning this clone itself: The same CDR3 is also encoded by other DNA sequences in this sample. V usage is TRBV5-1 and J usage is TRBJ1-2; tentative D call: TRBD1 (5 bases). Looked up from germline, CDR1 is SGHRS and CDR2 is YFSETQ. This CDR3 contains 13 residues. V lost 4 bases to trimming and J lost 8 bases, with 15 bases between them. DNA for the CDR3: TGCGCCAGCAGCCCGGGGGGGTCGGGCGGCTACACCTTC. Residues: CASSPGGSGGYTF.

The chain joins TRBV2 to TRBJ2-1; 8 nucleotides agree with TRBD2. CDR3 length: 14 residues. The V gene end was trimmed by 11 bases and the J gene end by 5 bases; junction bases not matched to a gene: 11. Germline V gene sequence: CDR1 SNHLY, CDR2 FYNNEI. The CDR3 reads CAGEASGLNNEQFF. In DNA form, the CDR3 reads TGTGCCGGCGAGGCTAGCGGGCTTAACAATGAGCAGTTCTTC. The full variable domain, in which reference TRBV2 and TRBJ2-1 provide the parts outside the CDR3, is EPEVTQTPSHQVTQMGQEVILRCVPISNHLYFYWYRQILGQKVEFLVSFYNNEISEKSEIFDDQFSVERPDGSNFTLKIRSTKLEDSAMYFCAGEASGLNNEQFFGPGTRLTVL.

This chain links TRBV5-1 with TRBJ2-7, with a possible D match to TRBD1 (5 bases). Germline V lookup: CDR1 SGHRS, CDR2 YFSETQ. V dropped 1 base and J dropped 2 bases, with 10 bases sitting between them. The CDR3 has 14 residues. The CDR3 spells CASSLIQAAYEQYF. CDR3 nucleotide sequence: TGCGCCAGCAGCTTGATACAGGCGGCCTACGAGCAGTACTTC. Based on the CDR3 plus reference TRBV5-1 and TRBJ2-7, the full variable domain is KAGVTQTPRYLIKTRGQQVTLSCSPISGHRSVSWYQQTPGQGLQFLFEYFSETQRNKGNFPGRFSGRQFSNSRSEMNVSTLELGDSALYLCASSLIQAAYEQYFGPGTRLTVT.

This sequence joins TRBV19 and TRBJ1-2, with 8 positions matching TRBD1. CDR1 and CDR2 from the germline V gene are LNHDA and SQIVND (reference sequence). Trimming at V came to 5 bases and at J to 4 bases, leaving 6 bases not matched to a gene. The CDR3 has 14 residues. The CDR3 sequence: CASSPRTGRYGYTF. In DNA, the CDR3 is TGTGCCAGTAGTCCAAGGACAGGGCGCTATGGCTACACCTTC.

The CDR3 nucleotides are TGCGCCAGCACGACAGGGGGCGGACGCAATCAGCCCCAGCATTTT. Protein product: CASTTGGGRNQPQHF. The J gene is TRBJ1-5, the V gene TRBV23-1, with 10 positions matching TRBD1. TRBV23-1 is filed as an ORF, its function uncertain. The CDR3 sequence is 15 residues long. J lost 2 bases, V lost 7 bases, and 5 bases had no gene match.

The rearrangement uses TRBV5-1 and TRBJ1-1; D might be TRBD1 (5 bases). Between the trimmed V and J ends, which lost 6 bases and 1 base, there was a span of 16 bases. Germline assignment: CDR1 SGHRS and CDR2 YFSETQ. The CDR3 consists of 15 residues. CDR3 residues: CASKSGDGGNTEAFF. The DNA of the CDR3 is TGCGCCAGCAAGAGCGGCGACGGGGGGAACACTGAAGCTTTCTTT.